One sample yielded the 2 T cell receptor beta chains listed below, sequenced in a study of cytomegalovirus exposure and HLA in healthy donors. The PCR made use of 60 Vbeta and 13 Jbeta primers. Clones were read by immunoSEQ multiplex PCR, and TCRdb kept only the in-frame ones, dropping some. Here the sample spans under 150,000 clones, approximately 84% being singletons. The sequencing sample was made of PBMCs. The origin of the receptors is a man aged 30-40 years in good health and CMV-seropositive.

The J gene is TRBJ1-3, the V gene TRBV5-1; 10 bases match TRBD1. The length of the CDR3 is 17 residues. Germline V gene sequence: CDR1 SGHRS, CDR2 YFSETQ. With V trimmed by 1 base and J by 0 bases, 4 bases remained unmatched. In nucleotides, the CDR3 is TGCGCCAGCAGCTTGTTGTGGACAGGGGGCTCTGGAAACACCATATATTTT. Translating gives CASSLLWTGGSGNTIYF.

This clone was seen a handful of times. The V and J genes are TRBV7-9 and TRBJ2-7; 7 nucleotides match TRBD1. The CDR3 is 14 residues long. CDR1 SEHNR and CDR2 FQNEAQ come from the germline V gene (reference sequence). The ends lost 5 bases at V and 5 bases at J; junction bases unmatched: 9. CDR3: CASSHRGQGNEQYF. The CDR3 region has the DNA TGTGCCAGCAGCCATAGGGGGCAGGGTAACGAGCAGTACTTC.